The rows below give T cell receptor beta chains drawn from one sample of a study of T-cell reconstitution after alpha-beta-depleted transplantation in children. TCRdb reprocessed the PCR reads via MiXCR and lists one record per CDR3 protein. The table lists about 980,000 distinct CDR3 sequences, around 30% of them singletons. This material consisted of PBMCs, mostly from graft donor cells, taken 360 days after TCRalphabeta/CD19-depleted stem cell transplant. The receptors were sampled from a boy under two years old who had a stem cell transplant for SCID, so the T cells may come from the graft donor. CDR3s include the opening cysteine and the closing phenylalanine or tryptophan. Each record gives: J gene, V gene, clone size, D gene, CDR3 protein, CDR3 DNA. A D gene is named only where the DNA matches it firmly. Size is stated for part of the rows, as once, few or many counts, or as a class when the clone is expanded.

j_call: TRBJ2-2; v_call: TRBV12-3/TRBV12-4; clone_size: .; d_call: TRBD2; cdr3_aa: CASSLYGAGGTGELFF; cdr3_nt: TGTGCCAGCAGTTTGTACGGGGCGGGAGGGACCGGGGAGCTGTTTTTT
j_call: TRBJ2-6; v_call: TRBV4-1; clone_size: few; d_call: TRBD1; cdr3_aa: CASSQEWTGKVAGANVLTF; cdr3_nt: TGCGCCAGCAGCCAAGAGTGGACAGGGAAAGTAGCTGGGGCCAACGTCCTGACTTTC
j_call: TRBJ2-7; v_call: TRBV28; clone_size: .; d_call: .; cdr3_aa: CASSPLKESYEQYF; cdr3_nt: TGTGCCAGCAGTCCCCTTAAGGAGTCCTACGAGCAGTACTTC
j_call: TRBJ2-6; v_call: TRBV12-3/TRBV12-4; clone_size: .; d_call: .; cdr3_aa: CASSPGLGANVLTF; cdr3_nt: TGTGCCAGCAGTCCAGGGCTTGGGGCCAACGTCCTGACTTTC
j_call: TRBJ2-3; v_call: TRBV29-1; clone_size: many; d_call: .; cdr3_aa: CSVEAGLPTDTQYF; cdr3_nt: TGCAGCGTTGAGGCGGGACTCCCCACAGATACGCAGTATTTT
j_call: TRBJ2-7; v_call: TRBV20-1; clone_size: few; d_call: TRBD2; cdr3_aa: CSARSSGGAYEQYF; cdr3_nt: TGCAGTGCTAGATCTAGCGGGGGGGCTTACGAGCAGTACTTC
j_call: TRBJ2-3; v_call: TRBV27; clone_size: few; d_call: .; cdr3_aa: CASSLRGGLWGDTQYF; cdr3_nt: TGTGCCAGCAGTTTAAGGGGCGGCCTATGGGGGGATACGCAGTATTTT
j_call: TRBJ1-6; v_call: TRBV9; clone_size: .; d_call: .; cdr3_aa: CASSARGEGLAAPLHF; cdr3_nt: TGTGCCAGCAGCGCCCGGGGGGAGGGATTAGCGGCACCCCTCCACTTT
j_call: TRBJ1-1; v_call: TRBV10-3; clone_size: .; d_call: .; cdr3_aa: CAISRGREVTEAFF; cdr3_nt: TGTGCCATCAGCAGGGGTCGCGAGGTCACTGAAGCTTTCTTT
j_call: TRBJ2-3; v_call: TRBV4-3; clone_size: few; d_call: .; cdr3_aa: CASSQVFRDGGTDTQYF; cdr3_nt: TGCGCCAGCAGCCAAGTCTTCAGGGACGGAGGTACAGATACGCAGTATTTT
j_call: TRBJ2-2; v_call: TRBV20-1; clone_size: .; d_call: .; cdr3_aa: CSARDQTGELFF; cdr3_nt: TGCAGTGCTAGAGACCAAACCGGGGAGCTGTTTTTT
j_call: TRBJ1-2; v_call: TRBV5-1; clone_size: few; d_call: TRBD1; cdr3_aa: CASSVQPGQGMGGYTF; cdr3_nt: TGCGCCAGCAGCGTTCAACCGGGACAGGGGATGGGCGGCTACACCTTC
j_call: TRBJ1-2; v_call: TRBV5-1; clone_size: few; d_call: TRBD1; cdr3_aa: CASSVQTGGDGYTF; cdr3_nt: TGCGCCAGCAGCGTCCAGACAGGGGGCGACGGCTACACCTTC
j_call: TRBJ2-5; v_call: TRBV20-1; clone_size: .; d_call: TRBD2; cdr3_aa: CSANRGRETQYF; cdr3_nt: TGCAGTGCAAACCGCGGGAGGGAGACCCAGTACTTC
j_call: TRBJ1-5; v_call: TRBV20-1; clone_size: few; d_call: TRBD1; cdr3_aa: CSATTGANQPQHF; cdr3_nt: TGCAGTGCTACGACAGGGGCGAATCAGCCCCAGCATTTT
j_call: TRBJ2-3; v_call: TRBV5-1; clone_size: .; d_call: .; cdr3_aa: CASSSKGDSGTDTQYF; cdr3_nt: TGCGCCAGCAGCTCTAAAGGGGACTCCGGGACAGATACGCAGTATTTT
j_call: TRBJ2-7; v_call: TRBV15; clone_size: .; d_call: .; cdr3_aa: CATSRGRGQATLGEQYF; cdr3_nt: TGTGCCACCAGCAGGGGACGGGGTCAGGCGACATTAGGCGAGCAGTACTTC
j_call: TRBJ2-1; v_call: TRBV12-3/TRBV12-4; clone_size: .; d_call: TRBD1; cdr3_aa: CASSLAPTGGRDEQFF; cdr3_nt: TGTGCCAGCAGTTTAGCCCCGACAGGGGGCAGGGATGAGCAGTTCTTC
j_call: TRBJ1-2; v_call: TRBV15; clone_size: .; d_call: .; cdr3_aa: CATSRERGGYTF; cdr3_nt: TGTGCCACCAGCAGAGAAAGAGGCGGCTACACCTTC
j_call: TRBJ1-2; v_call: TRBV10-3; clone_size: .; d_call: TRBD1; cdr3_aa: CAIMGTGYGYTF; cdr3_nt: TGTGCCATCATGGGGACAGGCTATGGCTACACCTTC
j_call: TRBJ2-3; v_call: TRBV20-1; clone_size: .; d_call: TRBD2; cdr3_aa: CSAREGTSATDTQYF; cdr3_nt: TGCAGTGCTAGGGAGGGGACTAGCGCCACAGATACGCAGTATTTT
j_call: TRBJ2-1; v_call: TRBV19; clone_size: .; d_call: TRBD2; cdr3_aa: CASSIRQRGRGNEQFF; cdr3_nt: TGTGCCAGTAGTATTCGCCAGCGGGGGCGGGGGAATGAGCAGTTCTTC
j_call: TRBJ1-1; v_call: TRBV28; clone_size: few; d_call: TRBD1; cdr3_aa: CASNQQGAHTEAFF; cdr3_nt: TGTGCCAGCAACCAACAGGGGGCCCACACTGAAGCTTTCTTT
j_call: TRBJ2-7; v_call: TRBV6-1; clone_size: .; d_call: TRBD1; cdr3_aa: CASSDRDRGYYEQYF; cdr3_nt: TGTGCCAGCAGTGACCGGGACAGGGGTTACTACGAGCAGTACTTC
j_call: TRBJ2-1; v_call: TRBV7-2; clone_size: .; d_call: .; cdr3_aa: CASSLADGRYSYNEQFF; cdr3_nt: TGTGCCAGCAGCTTAGCGGACGGGCGATACTCCTACAATGAGCAGTTCTTC
j_call: TRBJ1-1; v_call: TRBV12-3/TRBV12-4; clone_size: .; d_call: .; cdr3_aa: CASSLARWGATNTEAFF; cdr3_nt: TGTGCCAGCAGTTTAGCCCGGTGGGGCGCGACGAACACTGAAGCTTTCTTT
j_call: TRBJ1-1; v_call: TRBV29-1; clone_size: .; d_call: .; cdr3_aa: CSVDPRGAGGTEAFF; cdr3_nt: TGCAGCGTTGACCCCCGGGGGGCGGGAGGCACTGAAGCTTTCTTT
j_call: TRBJ2-2; v_call: TRBV13; clone_size: .; d_call: .; cdr3_aa: CASSAGTTGELFF; cdr3_nt: TGTGCCAGCAGCGCCGGGACAACCGGGGAGCTGTTTTTT
j_call: TRBJ2-3; v_call: TRBV28; clone_size: few; d_call: TRBD1; cdr3_aa: CASSSVVGTGGKYTQYF; cdr3_nt: TGTGCCAGCAGTTCGGTCGTCGGCACAGGGGGAAAGTATACGCAGTATTTT
j_call: TRBJ2-2; v_call: TRBV20-1; clone_size: few; d_call: .; cdr3_aa: CSARPLGRENTGELFF; cdr3_nt: TGCAGTGCTCGCCCTTTGGGACGAGAAAACACCGGGGAGCTGTTTTTT
j_call: TRBJ2-3; v_call: TRBV5-1; clone_size: .; d_call: TRBD2; cdr3_aa: CASSLKRGAESTDTQYF; cdr3_nt: TGCGCCAGCAGCTTAAAGCGGGGGGCCGAAAGCACAGATACGCAGTATTTT
j_call: TRBJ1-1; v_call: TRBV7-3; clone_size: .; d_call: TRBD1; cdr3_aa: CASSLTGGYGPGAFF; cdr3_nt: TGTGCCAGCAGCTTAACAGGGGGCTATGGGCCGGGAGCTTTCTTT
j_call: TRBJ2-5; v_call: TRBV5-1; clone_size: .; d_call: .; cdr3_aa: CASSWGLGDQETQYF; cdr3_nt: TGCGCCAGCAGCTGGGGACTGGGGGACCAAGAGACCCAGTACTTC
j_call: TRBJ2-1; v_call: TRBV9; clone_size: .; d_call: TRBD2; cdr3_aa: CASSAGLAGARNEQFF; cdr3_nt: TGTGCCAGCAGCGCGGGACTAGCGGGGGCTAGGAATGAGCAGTTCTTC
j_call: TRBJ2-3; v_call: TRBV20-1; clone_size: few; d_call: TRBD2; cdr3_aa: CSAKPSGGYTDTQYF; cdr3_nt: TGCAGTGCCAAACCAAGCGGGGGATACACAGATACGCAGTATTTT
j_call: TRBJ2-3; v_call: TRBV20-1; clone_size: few; d_call: TRBD2; cdr3_aa: CSARSPGLAADTQYF; cdr3_nt: TGCAGTGCTAGGAGTCCGGGACTAGCGGCAGATACGCAGTATTTT
j_call: TRBJ2-2; v_call: TRBV27; clone_size: .; d_call: TRBD2; cdr3_aa: CASSLWAGGADSLGELFF; cdr3_nt: TGTGCCAGCAGTTTATGGGCGGGGGGGGCCGATTCCCTCGGGGAGCTGTTTTTT
j_call: TRBJ2-1; v_call: TRBV5-1; clone_size: .; d_call: .; cdr3_aa: CASSLRQAGYNEQFF; cdr3_nt: TGCGCCAGCAGCCTACGACAGGCTGGATACAATGAGCAGTTCTTC
j_call: TRBJ2-1; v_call: TRBV2; clone_size: few; d_call: .; cdr3_aa: CASSGQGMGEQFF; cdr3_nt: TGTGCCAGCAGTGGGCAGGGAATGGGTGAGCAGTTCTTC
j_call: TRBJ2-3; v_call: TRBV11-2; clone_size: few; d_call: .; cdr3_aa: CASSFFPSPGLRADTQYF; cdr3_nt: TGTGCCAGCAGCTTCTTCCCGTCTCCGGGACTCAGGGCAGATACGCAGTATTTT
j_call: TRBJ1-1; v_call: TRBV20-1; clone_size: .; d_call: .; cdr3_aa: CSARFVATEAFF; cdr3_nt: TGCAGTGCTAGATTTGTAGCCACTGAAGCTTTCTTT
j_call: TRBJ2-3; v_call: TRBV29-1; clone_size: few; d_call: .; cdr3_aa: CSVPVPDTQYF; cdr3_nt: TGCAGCGTCCCCGTTCCAGATACGCAGTATTTT
j_call: TRBJ2-3; v_call: TRBV5-1; clone_size: .; d_call: .; cdr3_aa: CASSYLGQSASDTQYF; cdr3_nt: TGCGCCAGCAGCTATTTGGGGCAGTCAGCCTCGGATACGCAGTATTTT
j_call: TRBJ1-6; v_call: TRBV5-1; clone_size: .; d_call: .; cdr3_aa: CASSFLDSPLHF; cdr3_nt: TGCGCCAGCAGCTTTCTGGATTCACCCCTCCACTTT
j_call: TRBJ2-5; v_call: TRBV18; clone_size: .; d_call: .; cdr3_aa: CASSPKDRQYF; cdr3_nt: TGTGCCAGCTCACCGAAGGATCGCCAGTACTTC
j_call: TRBJ2-7; v_call: TRBV20-1; clone_size: .; d_call: TRBD2; cdr3_aa: CSAILAENYEQYF; cdr3_nt: TGCAGTGCTATACTAGCGGAAAACTACGAGCAGTACTTC
j_call: TRBJ2-6; v_call: TRBV12-3/TRBV12-4; clone_size: .; d_call: .; cdr3_aa: CASSLFLSGANVLTF; cdr3_nt: TGTGCCAGCAGTCTTTTCCTCTCGGGGGCCAACGTCCTGACTTTC
j_call: TRBJ1-1; v_call: TRBV5-1; clone_size: .; d_call: .; cdr3_aa: CASTGALGTEAFF; cdr3_nt: TGCGCCAGCACAGGGGCTTTGGGCACTGAAGCTTTCTTT
j_call: TRBJ2-2; v_call: TRBV13; clone_size: few; d_call: .; cdr3_aa: CASSPTGRLGTGELFF; cdr3_nt: TGTGCCAGCAGCCCTACAGGGAGGCTGGGCACCGGGGAGCTGTTTTTT